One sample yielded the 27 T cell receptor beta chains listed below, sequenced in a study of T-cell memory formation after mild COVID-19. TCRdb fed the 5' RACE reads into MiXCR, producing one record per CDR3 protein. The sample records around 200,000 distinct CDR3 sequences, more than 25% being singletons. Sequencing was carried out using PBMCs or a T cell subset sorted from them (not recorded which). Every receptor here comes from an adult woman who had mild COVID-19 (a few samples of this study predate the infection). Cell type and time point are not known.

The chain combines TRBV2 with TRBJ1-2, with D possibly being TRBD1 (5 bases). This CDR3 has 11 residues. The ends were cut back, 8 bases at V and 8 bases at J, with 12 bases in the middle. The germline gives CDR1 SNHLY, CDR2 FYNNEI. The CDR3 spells CASGDLRGYTF. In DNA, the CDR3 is TGTGCCAGCGGGGACCTGAGAGGCTACACCTTC.

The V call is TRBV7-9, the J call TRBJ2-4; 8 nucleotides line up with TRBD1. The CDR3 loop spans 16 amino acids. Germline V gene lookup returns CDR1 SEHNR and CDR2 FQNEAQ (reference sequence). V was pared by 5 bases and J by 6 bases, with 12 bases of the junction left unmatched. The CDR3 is CASSPTTGQGRNIQYF. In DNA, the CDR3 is TGTGCCAGCAGCCCAACAACCGGACAGGGTCGAAACATTCAGTACTTC.

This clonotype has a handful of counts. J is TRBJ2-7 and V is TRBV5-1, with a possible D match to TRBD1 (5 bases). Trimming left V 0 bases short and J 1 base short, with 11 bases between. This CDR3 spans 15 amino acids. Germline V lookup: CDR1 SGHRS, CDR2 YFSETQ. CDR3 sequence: CASSLGRQGSYEQYF. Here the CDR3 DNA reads TGCGCCAGCAGCTTGGGGCGCCAGGGATCCTACGAGCAGTACTTC.

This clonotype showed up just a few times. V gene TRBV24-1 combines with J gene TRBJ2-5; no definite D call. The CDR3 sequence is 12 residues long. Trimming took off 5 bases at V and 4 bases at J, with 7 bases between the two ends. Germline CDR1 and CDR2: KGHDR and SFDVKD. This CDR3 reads CATSVGRETQYF. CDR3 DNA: TGTGCCACCAGTGTTGGACGAGAGACCCAGTACTTC.

The CDR3 is CASSLTIGQPQHF. The CDR3 nucleotides read TGTGCCAGCAGCCTCACTATTGGGCAGCCCCAGCATTTT. The chain combines TRBV9 with TRBJ1-5, with no clear D. CDR3 length: 13 residues. V was trimmed by 4 bases and J by 7 bases, leaving 12 bases between them. Germline V gives CDR1 SGDLS, CDR2 YYNGEE.

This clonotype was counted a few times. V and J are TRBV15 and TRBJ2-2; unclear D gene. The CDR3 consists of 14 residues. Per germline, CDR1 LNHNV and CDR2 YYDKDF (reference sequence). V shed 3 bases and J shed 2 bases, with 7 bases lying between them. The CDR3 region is CATSSAGNTGELFF. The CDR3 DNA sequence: TGTGCCACCAGCAGTGCTGGAAACACCGGGGAGCTGTTTTTT.

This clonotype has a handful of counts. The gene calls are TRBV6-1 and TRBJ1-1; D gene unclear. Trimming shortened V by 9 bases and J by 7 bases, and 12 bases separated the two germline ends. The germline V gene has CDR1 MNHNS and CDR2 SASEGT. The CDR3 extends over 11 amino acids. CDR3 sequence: CASLGPGEAFF. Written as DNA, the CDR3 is TGTGCCAGTCTCGGACCAGGTGAAGCTTTCTTT.

DNA for the CDR3: TGTGCCAGCAGCTCTTTCTCGGGGATAGGTCAGCCCCAGCATTTT. This codes for CASSSFSGIGQPQHF. The chain combines TRBV7-2 with TRBJ1-5; no reliable D call. The germline V gene has CDR1 SGHTA and CDR2 FQGNSA. This CDR3 has 15 residues. Trimming left V 4 bases short and J 6 bases short, with 16 bases between.

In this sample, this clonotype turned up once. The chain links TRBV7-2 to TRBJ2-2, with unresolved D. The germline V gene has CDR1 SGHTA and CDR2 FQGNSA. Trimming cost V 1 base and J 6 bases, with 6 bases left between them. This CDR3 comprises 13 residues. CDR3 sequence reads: CASSLDGPGELFF. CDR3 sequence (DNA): TGTGCCAGCAGCTTAGACGGGCCCGGGGAGCTGTTTTTT.

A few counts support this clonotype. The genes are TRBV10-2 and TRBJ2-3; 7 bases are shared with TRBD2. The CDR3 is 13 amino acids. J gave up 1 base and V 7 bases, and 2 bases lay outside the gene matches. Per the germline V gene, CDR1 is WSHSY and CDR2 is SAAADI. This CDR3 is CASTSGGTDTQYF. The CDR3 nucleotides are TGCGCCAGCACGAGCGGGGGCACAGATACGCAGTATTTT.

The CDR3 region is CASRKSVVNQETQYF. The CDR3 nucleotides read TGTGCCAGCAGAAAGAGCGTAGTCAATCAAGAGACCCAGTACTTC. The chain has TRBV12-3 or TRBV12-4 and TRBJ2-5; D is uncertain. V lost 6 bases and J 2 bases, leaving 16 bases between the germline ends. CDR3 length: 15 amino acids.

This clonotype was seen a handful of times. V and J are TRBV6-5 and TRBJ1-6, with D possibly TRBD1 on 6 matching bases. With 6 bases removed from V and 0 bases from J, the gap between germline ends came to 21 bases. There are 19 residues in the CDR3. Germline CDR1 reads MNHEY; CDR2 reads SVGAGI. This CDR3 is CASRSLRGSRSSYNSPLHF. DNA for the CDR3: TGTGCCAGCAGATCCCTCAGGGGTAGTAGAAGCTCCTATAATTCACCCCTCCACTTT.

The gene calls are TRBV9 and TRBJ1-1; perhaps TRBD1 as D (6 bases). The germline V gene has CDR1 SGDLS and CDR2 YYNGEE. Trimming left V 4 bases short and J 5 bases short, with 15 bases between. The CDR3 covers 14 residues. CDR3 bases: TGTGCCAGCAGCTCAAACAGGGTAGGAACTGAAGCTTTCTTT. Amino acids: CASSSNRVGTEAFF.

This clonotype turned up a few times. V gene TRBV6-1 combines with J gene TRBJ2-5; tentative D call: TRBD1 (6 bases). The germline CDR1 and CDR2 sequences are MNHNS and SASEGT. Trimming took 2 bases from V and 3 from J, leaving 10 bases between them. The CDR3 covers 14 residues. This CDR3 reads CASSESGQKETQYF. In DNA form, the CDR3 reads TGTGCCAGCAGTGAATCAGGACAGAAAGAGACCCAGTACTTC.

The CDR3 DNA sequence: TGTGCCACCAGCACCCCGGTAGCCCAGGGGTCCACTCAGCCCCAGCATTTT. Amino acids: CATSTPVAQGSTQPQHF. This chain joins TRBV15 and TRBJ1-5, with D perhaps matching TRBD1 (6 bases). The V and J ends lost 4 bases and 6 bases respectively, with 22 bases between them. The CDR3 extends over 17 amino acids. From germline, CDR1 is LNHNV and CDR2 YYDKDF (reference sequence). Full variable domain (rest looked up from reference TRBV15 and TRBJ1-5): DAMVIQNPRYQVTQFGKPVTLSCSQTLNHNVMYWYQQKSSQAPKLLFHYYDKDFNNEADTPDNFQSRRPNTSFCFLDIRSPGLGDTAMYLCATSTPVAQGSTQPQHFGDGTRLSIL.

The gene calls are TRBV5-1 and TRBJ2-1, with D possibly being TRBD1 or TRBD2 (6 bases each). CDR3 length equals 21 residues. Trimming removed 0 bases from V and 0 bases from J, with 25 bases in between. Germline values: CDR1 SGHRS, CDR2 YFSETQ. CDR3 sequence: CASSLAGGRTAVSSSYNEQFF. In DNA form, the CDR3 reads TGCGCCAGCAGCTTGGCTGGTGGGAGGACAGCCGTATCCAGCTCCTACAATGAGCAGTTCTTC. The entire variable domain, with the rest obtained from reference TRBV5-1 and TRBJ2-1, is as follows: KAGVTQTPRYLIKTRGQQVTLSCSPISGHRSVSWYQQTPGQGLQFLFEYFSETQRNKGNFPGRFSGRQFSNSRSEMNVSTLELGDSALYLCASSLAGGRTAVSSSYNEQFFGPGTRLTVL.

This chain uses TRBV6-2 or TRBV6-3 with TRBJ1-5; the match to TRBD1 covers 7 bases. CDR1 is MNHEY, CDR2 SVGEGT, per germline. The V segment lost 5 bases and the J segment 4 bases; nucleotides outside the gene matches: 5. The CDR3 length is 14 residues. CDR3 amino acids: CASSRGTANQPQHF. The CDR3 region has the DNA TGTGCCAGCAGTCGCGGGACAGCAAATCAGCCCCAGCATTTT.

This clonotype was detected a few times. CDR3 loop: CASSQQVQDSQETQYF. In nucleotides, the CDR3 is TGTGCCAGCTCACAACAGGTCCAAGACTCTCAAGAGACCCAGTACTTC. The J gene is TRBJ2-5, the V gene TRBV18, with D possibly TRBD1 on 5 matching bases. Trimming removed 4 bases at V and 2 bases at J, with 17 bases between. The germline gives CDR1 KGHSH, CDR2 LQKENI. The CDR3 sequence is 16 residues long.

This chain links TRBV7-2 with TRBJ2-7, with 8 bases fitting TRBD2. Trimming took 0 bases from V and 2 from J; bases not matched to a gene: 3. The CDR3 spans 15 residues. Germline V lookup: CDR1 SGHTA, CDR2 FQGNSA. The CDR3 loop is CASSLAGTSPYEQYF. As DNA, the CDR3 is TGTGCCAGCAGCTTAGCCGGGACTAGTCCCTACGAGCAGTACTTC.

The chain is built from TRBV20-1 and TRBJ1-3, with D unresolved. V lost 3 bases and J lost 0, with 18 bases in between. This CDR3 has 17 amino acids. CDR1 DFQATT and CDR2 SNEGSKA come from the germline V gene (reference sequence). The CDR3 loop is CSARLGTVPFSGNTIYF. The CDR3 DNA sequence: TGCAGTGCTAGGCTTGGAACAGTCCCTTTCTCTGGAAACACCATATATTTT.

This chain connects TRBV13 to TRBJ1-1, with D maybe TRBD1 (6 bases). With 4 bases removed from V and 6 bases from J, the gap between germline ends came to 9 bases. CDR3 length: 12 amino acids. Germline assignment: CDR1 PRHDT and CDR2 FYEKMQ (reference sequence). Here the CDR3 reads CASSSQGSEAFF. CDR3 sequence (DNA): TGTGCCAGCAGCTCACAGGGTTCTGAAGCTTTCTTT.

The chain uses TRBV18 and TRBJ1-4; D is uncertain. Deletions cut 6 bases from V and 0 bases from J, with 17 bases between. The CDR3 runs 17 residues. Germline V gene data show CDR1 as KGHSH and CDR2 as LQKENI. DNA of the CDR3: TGTGCCAGCTCGTGGCGGAGCATACTTGCAACTAATGAAAAACTGTTTTTT. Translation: CASSWRSILATNEKLFF. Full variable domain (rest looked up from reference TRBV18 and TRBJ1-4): NAGVMQNPRHLVRRRGQEARLRCSPMKGHSHVYWYRQLPEEGLKFMVYLQKENIIDESGMPKERFSAEFPKEGPSILRIQQVVRGDSAAYFCASSWRSILATNEKLFFGSGTQLSVL.

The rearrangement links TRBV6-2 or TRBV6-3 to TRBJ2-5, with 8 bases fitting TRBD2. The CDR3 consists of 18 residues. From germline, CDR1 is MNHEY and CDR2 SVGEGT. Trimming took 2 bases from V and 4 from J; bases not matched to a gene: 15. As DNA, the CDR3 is TGTGCCAGCAGTTACCCTCGTGGGAGCGGGAGAGTTGGAGAGACCCAGTACTTC. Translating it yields CASSYPRGSGRVGETQYF.

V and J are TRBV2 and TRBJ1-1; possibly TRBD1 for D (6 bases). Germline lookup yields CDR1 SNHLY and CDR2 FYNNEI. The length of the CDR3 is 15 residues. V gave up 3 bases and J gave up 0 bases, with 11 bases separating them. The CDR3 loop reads CASSDRTAMNTEAFF. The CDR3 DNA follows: TGTGCCAGCAGTGATCGGACAGCCATGAACACTGAAGCTTTCTTT.

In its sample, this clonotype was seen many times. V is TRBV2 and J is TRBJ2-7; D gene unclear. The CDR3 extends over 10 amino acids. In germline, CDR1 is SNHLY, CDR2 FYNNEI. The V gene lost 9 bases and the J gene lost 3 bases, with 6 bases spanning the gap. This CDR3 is CASSHYEQYF. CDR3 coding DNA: TGTGCCAGTTCACACTACGAGCAGTACTTC.

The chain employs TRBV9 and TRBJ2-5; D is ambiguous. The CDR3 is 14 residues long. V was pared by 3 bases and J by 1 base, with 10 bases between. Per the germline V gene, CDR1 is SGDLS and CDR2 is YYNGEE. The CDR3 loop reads CASSAEMFQETQYF. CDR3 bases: TGTGCCAGCAGCGCGGAGATGTTCCAAGAGACCCAGTACTTC.

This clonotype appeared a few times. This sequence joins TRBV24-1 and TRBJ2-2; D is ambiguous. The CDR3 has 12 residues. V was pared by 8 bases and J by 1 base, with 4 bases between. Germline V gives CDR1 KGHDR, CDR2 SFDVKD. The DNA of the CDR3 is TGTGCCACCAACGGGAACACCGGGGAGCTGTTTTTT. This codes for CATNGNTGELFF.